Below, 13 T cell receptor beta chains from the same sample are listed, as sequenced in a study of CD4 T cells in lung cancer. This lung tissue lay as far as possible from the tumor, at least 3 cm away. Produced via immunoSEQ multiplex PCR; TCRdb's table is partial and in-frame only. This table has about 10,000 clones, around 69% appearing once. Source material: normal lung tissue taken away from the tumor. The receptor set was obtained from a man aged 60 to 69 with non-small cell lung cancer.

V is TRBV7-8 and J is TRBJ2-1; 9 bases agree with TRBD2. Germline values: CDR1 SGHVS, CDR2 FQNEAQ. The CDR3 loop spans 15 amino acids. CDR3 region: CACSPGGLAVDEQFF. The CDR3 region has the DNA TGTGCTTGTAGCCCCGGGGGACTAGCCGTCGATGAGCAGTTCTTC.

V and J are TRBV4-1 and TRBJ2-7; 11 nucleotides line up with TRBD1. With 3 bases clipped from V and 6 bases from J, the junction kept 4 bases outside the gene matches. From germline, CDR1 is MGHRA and CDR2 YSYEKL. The CDR3 is 14 amino acids. CDR3 DNA sequence: TGCGCCAGCAGCCACGGACAGGGGGCGGGCGAGCAGTACTTC. This gives the protein CASSHGQGAGEQYF.

This clone has just a few counts. The CDR3 sequence: CASSLSRGDRGELFF. In DNA, the CDR3 is TGCGCCAGCAGCTTATCAAGGGGCGATCGAGGGGAGCTGTTTTTT. The V and J genes are TRBV5-1 and TRBJ2-2; possible D gene TRBD1, 5 bases. CDR1 is SGHRS, CDR2 YFSETQ, per germline. There are 15 residues in the CDR3. V dropped 2 bases and J dropped 8 bases, with 16 bases sitting between them.

The genes are TRBV19 and TRBJ1-4, with 9 nucleotides matching TRBD1. The CDR3 totals 14 residues. J was trimmed by 11 bases and V by 3 bases; bases with no gene match: 7. Germline-derived CDR1 and CDR2 are LNHDA and SQIVND (reference sequence). CDR3 sequence (DNA): TGTGCCAGTAGTATCGGGACAGGGTCATGGAAACTGTTTTTT. Protein sequence: CASSIGTGSWKLFF.

This clone was picked up a small number of times. The chain combines TRBV10-3 with TRBJ1-2; no definite D call. Germline loops: CDR1 ENHRY, CDR2 SYGVKD. Trimming left V 0 bases short and J 7 bases short, with 21 bases between. The CDR3 sequence is 17 residues long. CDR3 protein: CAISESIQHIAIAGYTF. The CDR3 DNA reads TGTGCCATCAGTGAGTCTATACAGCACATCGCTATCGCTGGCTACACCTTC.

The sample holds a few counts of this clone. This sequence joins TRBV21-1 and TRBJ2-7; the table's D gene call, TRBD2, was not cross checked with the DNA. TRBV21-1 is termed a pseudogene. The CDR3 is 21 amino acids. CDR3 in amino acids: CASSKGGSRLAGAKTSYEQYV. The DNA for the CDR3 is TGTGCCAGCAGCAAAGGGGGCAGCCGACTAGCGGGAGCGAAAACATCCTACGAGCAGTACGTC.

This clone appeared a few times. The chain carries TRBV30 and TRBJ2-6; D is unresolved. This CDR3 is built from 14 residues. The V end was cut by 0 bases, the J end by 4 bases, with 7 bases between. The germline V gene has CDR1 GTSNPN and CDR2 SVGIG (reference sequence). The CDR3 coding sequence is TGTGCCTGGAGTGTACTTCGCGGGGCCAACGTCCTGACTTTC. Its protein product is CAWSVLRGANVLTF.

V and J are TRBV18 and TRBJ2-7; 8 nucleotides line up with TRBD1. CDR1 is KGHSH and CDR2 is LQKENI in the germline V gene. Germline trimming cut 8 bases from V and 3 bases from J; bases unmatched to any gene: 0. This CDR3 region has 11 residues. As DNA, the CDR3 is TGTGCCAGCGGACAGGGCTACGAGCAGTACTTC. This sequence encodes CASGQGYEQYF.

Concerning this clone itself: The junction and the germline gene differ at one end; a read error may be behind it. V gene TRBV28 combines with J gene TRBJ1-4, with 10 bases fitting TRBD1. The CDR3 is 17 amino acids. Germline-derived CDR1 and CDR2 are MDHEN and SYDVKM. The CDR3 is CASSPPAGTGDWGKTVF. Here the CDR3 DNA reads TGTGCCAGCAGTCCACCCGCCGGGACAGGGGATTGGGGAAAAACTGTTTTT.

V gene TRBV5-1 combines with J gene TRBJ2-3; tentative D call: TRBD1 (6 bases). Germline V gives CDR1 SGHRS, CDR2 YFSETQ. Trimming cost V 0 bases and J 6 bases, with 14 bases left between them. This CDR3 comprises 15 residues. The CDR3, as DNA: TGCGCCAGCAGCTTGGTGGGGGCCCCCACGGATACGCAGTATTTT. Protein product: CASSLVGAPTDTQYF.

The chain employs TRBV30 and TRBJ1-6; TRBD1 agrees at 7 bases. There are 14 residues in the CDR3. Per germline, CDR1 GTSNPN and CDR2 SVGIG (reference sequence). The junction had 2 bases not matched to a gene; V was cut back by 1 base and J by 5 bases. In DNA, the CDR3 is TGTGCCTGGAGTGCAGGACAGGATAATTCACCCCTCCACTTT. It translates to CAWSAGQDNSPLHF.

This clone occurred many times. The chain couples TRBV7-7 to TRBJ2-1, with 7 bases matching TRBD1. CDR3 size: 14 residues. Looked up from germline, CDR1 is SSHAT and CDR2 is FNYEAQ (reference sequence). The V and J ends lost 5 bases and 9 bases, in that order; junction bases with no gene match: 10. The CDR3 loop reads CASSTQQGSGEQFF. The CDR3 DNA is TGTGCCAGCAGCACACAACAGGGGAGCGGTGAGCAGTTCTTC.

V usage is TRBV10-3 and J usage is TRBJ2-2; 13 nucleotides match TRBD2. CDR1 is ENHRY and CDR2 is SYGVKD in the germline V gene. This CDR3 region has 15 residues. V was clipped by 5 bases and J by 4 bases; unmatched bases: 1. The CDR3 region has the DNA TGTGCCATCAGTAGACTAGCGGGAGGCACCGGGGAGCTGTTTTTT. Its translation is CAISRLAGGTGELFF.